The 8 T cell receptor beta chains presented below share a single source sample, sequenced in a study of blood T cell repertoires in COVID-19. TCRdb's table, derived via immunoSEQ multiplex PCR, lists solely in-frame clones and lacks some. The sample shows a few hundred thousand clones, roughly 84% of them seen only once. Sequencing used peripheral blood. These receptors all come from a young woman with acute or convalescent COVID-19.

This clone appeared a few times. The rearrangement uses TRBV6-4 and TRBJ2-2; possibly TRBD1 for D (6 bases). Trimming shortened V by 6 bases and J by 0 bases, and 11 bases separated the two germline ends. CDR1 is MRHNA and CDR2 is SNTAGT in the germline V gene. CDR3 length equals 15 residues. The DNA of the CDR3 is TGTGCCAGCAGCCCGACAGGACCGAACACCGGGGAGCTGTTTTTT. The encoded protein is CASSPTGPNTGELFF.

This clone occurred a few times. The rearrangement joins TRBV9 to TRBJ2-3, with 9 bases fitting TRBD2. In germline, CDR1 is SGDLS, CDR2 YYNGEE. This CDR3 is built from 15 residues. J was trimmed by 6 bases and V by 5 bases; bases with no gene match: 10. The CDR3: CASSRLSGSWDTQYF. The CDR3 nucleotides read TGTGCCAGCAGTAGGCTTAGCGGGAGTTGGGATACGCAGTATTTT.

The V and J genes are TRBV6-4 and TRBJ2-1; no clear D gene. Per the germline V gene, CDR1 is MRHNA and CDR2 is SNTAGT. V was shortened by 5 bases and J by 0 bases, with 11 bases between the two germline ends. This CDR3 comprises 15 residues. CDR3 sequence reads: CASSFSSSSYNEQFF. CDR3 in DNA: TGTGCCAGCAGTTTTTCATCGAGCTCCTACAATGAGCAGTTCTTC.

This clone has only a few counts. The V and J genes are TRBV10-3 and TRBJ1-5; TRBD1 agrees at 10 bases. The CDR3 length is 15 residues. From germline, CDR1 is ENHRY and CDR2 SYGVKD. Losses at the gene ends were 4 bases for V and 3 bases for J; bases not matched to a gene: 3. The CDR3 sequence is CAISGGTGVNQPQHF. The CDR3 nucleotides are TGTGCCATCAGTGGAGGGACAGGGGTCAATCAGCCCCAGCATTTT.

This CDR3 reads CASSLGLGDMLHF. CDR3 nucleotide sequence: TGTGCCAGCAGCTTAGGCCTGGGGGACATGTTACATTTT. The J gene is TRBJ1-5, the V gene TRBV13; D may be TRBD1 (6 bases). CDR1 is PRHDT and CDR2 is FYEKMQ in the germline V gene (reference sequence). V shed 0 bases and J shed 16 bases, with 16 bases lying between them. The CDR3 has 13 residues.

The CDR3 DNA sequence: TGTGCCAGTAGTATATTCCCAGGACAGGTCGCTAACTATGGCTACACCTTC. Translating it yields CASSIFPGQVANYGYTF. The chain has TRBV19 and TRBJ1-2, with 7 bases identical to TRBD1. CDR1 and CDR2 (germline): LNHDA, SQIVND (reference sequence). This CDR3 region has 17 residues. The V and J ends lost 2 bases and 0 bases, in that order; junction bases with no gene match: 9.

The J gene is TRBJ2-3, the V gene TRBV7-8; 13 bases align to TRBD2. The CDR3 runs to 18 residues. The germline V gene has CDR1 SGHVS and CDR2 FQNEAQ. V dropped 2 bases and J dropped 0; count of bases not matched to a gene: 5. The CDR3 nucleotides are TGTGCCAGCAGCTTATGGACTAGCGGGAGTGCTAGCACAGATACGCAGTATTTT. Residues: CASSLWTSGSASTDTQYF.

The V gene is TRBV28, the J gene TRBJ2-1; TRBD2 aligns across 12 bases. In germline, CDR1 is MDHEN, CDR2 SYDVKM. The CDR3 totals 15 residues. Germline trimming cut 2 bases from V and 9 bases from J; bases unmatched to any gene: 5. Here the CDR3 DNA reads TGTGCCAGCAGTTTACTAGCGGGAGGGCTAAGTGAGCAGTTCTTC. It yields the protein CASSLLAGGLSEQFF.